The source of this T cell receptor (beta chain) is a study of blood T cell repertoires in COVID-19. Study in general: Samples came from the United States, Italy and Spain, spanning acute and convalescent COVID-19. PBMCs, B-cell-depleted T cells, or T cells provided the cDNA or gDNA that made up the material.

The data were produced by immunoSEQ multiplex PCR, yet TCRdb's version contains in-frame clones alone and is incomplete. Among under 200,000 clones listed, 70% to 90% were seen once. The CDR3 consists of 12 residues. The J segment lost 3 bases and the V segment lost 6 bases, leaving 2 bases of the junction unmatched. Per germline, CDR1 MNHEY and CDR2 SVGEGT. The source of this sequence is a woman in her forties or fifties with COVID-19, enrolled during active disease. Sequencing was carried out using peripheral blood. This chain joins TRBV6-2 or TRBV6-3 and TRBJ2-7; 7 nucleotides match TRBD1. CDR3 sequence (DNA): TGTGCCAGCAGCCGGGACAGCTACGAGCAGTACTTC. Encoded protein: CASSRDSYEQYF.